These 22 T cell receptor beta chains originate from one sample sequenced in a study of blood T cells in healthy people across ages. It was with a sample-barcoded 5' primer and a J-beta primer mix that a second PCR of about 6 to 11 cycles was run. TCRdb re-called the 5' RACE reads with MiXCR, one entry per CDR3 protein. The sample contains hundreds of thousands of distinct CDR3 sequences, 40% to 65% of which appear only once. The sequenced sample was blood. These receptors originate from a man older than 75 in good health.

The chain recombines TRBV29-1 with TRBJ1-5, with D unresolved. Trimming pared 6 bases from V and 7 bases from J, leaving 13 bases between. This CDR3 is built from 12 residues. Germline assignment: CDR1 SQVTM and CDR2 ANQGSEA. The CDR3 nucleotides are TGCAGCGTCTTACAAGGTTCACAGCCCCAGCATTTT. It specifies CSVLQGSQPQHF.

Of note for this clonotype: Sequence at one end of the junction differs from germline and may be a read error. This chain uses TRBV4-2 with TRBJ2-5, with 9 positions matching TRBD2. Germline V gene sequence: CDR1 LGHNA, CDR2 YNFKEQ. This CDR3 has 16 amino acids. The CDR3 region has the DNA TGTGTCAGCAGCCATCGCCCAGCGGGAGGTTTAGAGACCCAGTACTTC. It is translated as CVSSHRPAGGLETQYF.

This chain uses TRBV20-1 with TRBJ2-1, with TRBD2 matching over 8 bases. V lost 1 base and J lost 8; bases outside the gene matches: 13. The CDR3 has 16 amino acids. Germline V gene data show CDR1 as DFQATT and CDR2 as SNEGSKA (reference sequence). As DNA, the CDR3 is TGCAGTGCTAGAGCCCCCGGTCGAGCGGGAGTCCATGAGCAGTTCTTC. This gives the protein CSARAPGRAGVHEQFF.

J is TRBJ2-1 and V is TRBV9, with 9 bases that match TRBD2. Germline-derived CDR1 and CDR2 are SGDLS and YYNGEE. Trimming took 4 bases from V and 4 from J; bases not matched to a gene: 12. This CDR3 has 17 amino acids. The CDR3 region is CASSLTTSGIVYNEQFF. CDR3 coding DNA: TGTGCCAGCAGCTTGACGACTAGCGGCATAGTATACAATGAGCAGTTCTTC.

The chain links TRBV6-5 to TRBJ2-7, with D tentatively TRBD1 or TRBD2 (5 bases each). Deletions cut 2 bases from V and 0 bases from J, with 8 bases between. Germline lookup yields CDR1 MNHEY and CDR2 SVGAGI. This CDR3 region has 14 residues. CDR3 in DNA: TGTGCCAGCAGTTACGCAGGGAGCTCCTACGAGCAGTACTTC. It translates to CASSYAGSSYEQYF.

The chain links TRBV7-9 to TRBJ1-5, with 9 bases lining up with TRBD1. Looked up from germline, CDR1 is SEHNR and CDR2 is FQNEAQ (reference sequence). The CDR3 covers 14 residues. Trimming cost V 5 bases and J 5 bases; bases outside gene matches: 4. The CDR3 here is CASSQDRGDQPQHF. DNA for the CDR3: TGTGCCAGCAGCCAGGACAGGGGTGATCAGCCCCAGCATTTT. Together with reference TRBV7-9 and TRBJ1-5, the CDR3 gives the full variable domain: DTGVSQNPRHKITKRGQNVTFRCDPISEHNRLYWYRQTLGQGPEFLTYFQNEAQLEKSRLLSDRFSAERPKGSFSTLEIQRTEQGDSAMYLCASSQDRGDQPQHFGDGTRLSIL.

The chain links TRBV20-1 to TRBJ1-2; 9 bases align to TRBD1. V shed 3 bases, J shed 2 bases, and the junction held 10 bases outside the gene matches. Germline values: CDR1 DFQATT, CDR2 SNEGSKA (reference sequence). The CDR3 consists of 16 residues. The CDR3 DNA follows: TGCAGTGCTAGCAAATCCGGGACAGGGCCGAACTATGGCTACACCTTC. Translated, it gives CSASKSGTGPNYGYTF.

This clonotype was counted a few times. The chain links TRBV7-2 to TRBJ2-7, with TRBD1 matching over 8 bases. This CDR3 is 14 amino acids long. Germline assignment: CDR1 SGHTA and CDR2 FQGNSA. Trimming took 2 bases from V and 4 from J; bases not matched to a gene: 4. CDR3 loop: CASSLTGGLYEQYF. Written as DNA, the CDR3 is TGTGCCAGCAGCTTAACAGGGGGATTGTACGAGCAGTACTTC.

As regards this clonotype: One junction end does not reproduce the germline sequence, and a read error may be involved. V gene TRBV27 combines with J gene TRBJ2-1, with 10 bases lining up with TRBD1. Germline CDR1 reads MNHEY; CDR2 reads SMNVEV (reference sequence). The CDR3 loop spans 16 amino acids. CDR3 in amino acids: CATSTLGQGSYNEQFF. As DNA, the CDR3 is TGTGCCACCAGTACCTTGGGACAGGGGTCCTACAATGAGCAGTTCTTC.

The chain couples TRBV6-1 to TRBJ2-7; possibly TRBD1 for D (5 bases). Germline V gives CDR1 MNHNS, CDR2 SASEGT. V was cut by 2 bases and J by 6 bases, with 17 bases left in between. The CDR3 runs to 15 residues. This CDR3 reads CASSESGRLQGEQYF. The CDR3 DNA reads TGTGCCAGCAGTGAATCGGGCCGCCTCCAGGGCGAGCAGTACTTC.

This clonotype was counted between two and nine times. This rearrangement joins TRBV12-3 or TRBV12-4 to TRBJ2-1, with D maybe TRBD1 (6 bases). The V and J ends lost 3 bases and 12 bases respectively, with 18 bases between them. This CDR3 has 14 amino acids. The CDR3 sequence is CASSLGALPQTQFF. CDR3 in DNA: TGTGCCAGCAGTTTGGGGGCCCTCCCCCAAACGCAGTTCTTC.

This clonotype has only a few counts. The chain combines TRBV6-6 with TRBJ1-1; TRBD1 matches at 9 bases. This CDR3 has 15 amino acids. CDR1 is MNHNY, CDR2 SVGAGI, per germline (reference sequence). Germline trimming cut 7 bases from V and 6 bases from J; bases unmatched to any gene: 12. CDR3 bases: TGTGCCAGCACCGCCGGGACAGGGTTTGGCGCTGAAGCTTTCTTT. Protein product: CASTAGTGFGAEAFF.

The chain is built from TRBV7-2 and TRBJ2-1, with D possibly matching TRBD2 (5 bases). Near its end, the DNA agrees better with TRBJ2-7, so the J call may be wrong. Per germline, CDR1 SGHTA and CDR2 FQGNSA. The CDR3 runs 18 residues. The CDR3 nucleotides read TGTGCCAGCAGCCCACTCTCTACTAGTCCCAGCTCCTACAATGAGCAGTACTTC. Its translation: CASSPLSTSPSSYNEQYF.

This clonotype was recorded only once. The CDR3 bases are TGCAGCGTTCGGTCGACAGGCGGGCGAGGGACTGAAGCTTTCTTT. It translates to CSVRSTGGRGTEAFF. This chain uses TRBV29-1 with TRBJ1-1; D possibly corresponds to TRBD1 (6 bases). This CDR3 has 15 residues. Germline CDR1 is SQVTM and CDR2 is ANQGSEA. V lost 5 bases and J 5 bases, leaving 21 bases between the germline ends.

The chain has TRBV4-1 and TRBJ2-2; 10 bases are a match to TRBD1. The germline V gene has CDR1 MGHRA and CDR2 YSYEKL. V shed 3 bases, J shed 7 bases, and the junction held 8 bases outside the gene matches. CDR3 size: 16 residues. The CDR3 sequence is CASSHGTGVTNGELFF. The DNA of the CDR3 is TGCGCCAGCAGCCATGGGACAGGGGTAACAAACGGGGAGCTGTTTTTT.

This sequence joins TRBV10-3 and TRBJ2-5; TRBD1 agrees at 7 bases. The CDR3 is 14 amino acids. V lost 4 bases and J lost 4; bases outside the gene matches: 6. Germline V gene data show CDR1 as ENHRY and CDR2 as SYGVKD. CDR3 residues: CAISALGGGETQYF. CDR3 DNA sequence: TGTGCCATCAGTGCCCTAGGGGGCGGAGAGACCCAGTACTTC.

This chain uses TRBV9 with TRBJ2-1, with no clear D. V was cut by 4 bases and J by 7 bases, with 15 bases left in between. Germline V gene data show CDR1 as SGDLS and CDR2 as YYNGEE. This CDR3 has 14 amino acids. The CDR3 DNA reads as TGTGCCAGCAGCAGAATTTTTCAAAGTAATGAGCAGTTCTTC. This translates into CASSRIFQSNEQFF.

The chain recombines TRBV28 with TRBJ2-5; 7 bases line up with TRBD1. Judging by the DNA end, TRBJ2-7 fits better; the J call may be wrong. The CDR3 totals 12 residues. Per germline, CDR1 MDHEN and CDR2 SYDVKM. The CDR3 DNA reads TGTGCCAGCACCGACAGGGCCAGCGAGCAGTACTTC. This sequence encodes CASTDRASEQYF.

This chain links TRBV21-1 with TRBJ2-4; the D call in the table, TRBD2, was not verified against the DNA. TRBV21-1 is a recognized pseudogene. The CDR3 loop spans 14 amino acids. Written as DNA, the CDR3 is TGTGCCAGCAGCATCTGGACTATCAAAAACATTCAGTACTTC. It yields the protein CASSIWTIKNIQYF.

The chain has TRBV7-2 and TRBJ2-7; possibly TRBD2 for D (6 bases). The CDR3 totals 15 residues. The germline gives CDR1 SGHTA, CDR2 FQGNSA. The V end lost 5 bases, the J end lost 6 bases, and 20 bases lay between the germline ends. This CDR3 reads CASSLLATLTGEQYF. The DNA of the CDR3 is TGTGCCAGCAGCCTTCTAGCGACACTTACGGGCGAGCAGTACTTC.

The V gene is TRBV27, the J gene TRBJ2-5, with D perhaps TRBD2 (6 bases). The last part of the DNA fits TRBJ2-7 better; the J call may be wrong. The CDR3 runs 15 residues. Per germline, CDR1 MNHEY and CDR2 SMNVEV (reference sequence). CDR3 sequence: CASSLWGVDSYEQYF. The CDR3 region has the DNA TGTGCCAGCAGTTTGTGGGGGGTCGACTCCTACGAGCAGTACTTC.

The chain has TRBV24-1 and TRBJ2-5, with D possibly TRBD2 on 5 matching bases. The CDR3 runs to 13 residues. V dropped 9 bases and J dropped 5 bases, with 15 bases sitting between them. The germline V gene encodes CDR1 KGHDR and CDR2 SFDVKD. CDR3: CATSRAGRETQYF. CDR3 nucleotides: TGTGCCACCTCACGGGCGGGCCGGGAGACCCAGTACTTC.